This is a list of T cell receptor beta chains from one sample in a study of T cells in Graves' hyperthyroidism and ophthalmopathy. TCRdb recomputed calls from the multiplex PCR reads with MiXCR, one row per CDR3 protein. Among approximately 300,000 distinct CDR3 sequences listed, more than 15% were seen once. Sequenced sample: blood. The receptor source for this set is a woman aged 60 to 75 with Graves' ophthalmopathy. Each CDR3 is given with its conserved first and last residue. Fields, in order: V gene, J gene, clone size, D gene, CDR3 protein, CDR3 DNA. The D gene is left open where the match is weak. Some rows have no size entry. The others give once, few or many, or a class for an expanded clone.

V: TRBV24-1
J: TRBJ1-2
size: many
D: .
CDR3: CATSDLQPDLQGYGYTF
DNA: TGTGCCACCAGTGATTTGCAACCGGACCTACAAGGCTATGGCTACACCTTC

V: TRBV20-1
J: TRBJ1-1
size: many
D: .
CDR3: CSAEILSRGFGTEAFF
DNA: TGCAGTGCTGAGATACTCTCGCGTGGTTTTGGGACTGAAGCTTTCTTT

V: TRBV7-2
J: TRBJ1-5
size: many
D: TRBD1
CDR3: CASSQGQGFSQPQHF
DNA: TGTGCCAGCAGCCAAGGACAGGGATTCAGTCAGCCCCAGCATTTT

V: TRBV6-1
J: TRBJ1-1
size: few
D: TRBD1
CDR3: CASSTTRDRGKAFF
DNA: TGTGCCAGCAGTACAACCCGAGACAGGGGGAAAGCTTTCTTT

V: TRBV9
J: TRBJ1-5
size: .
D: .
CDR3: CASSGDGSFGPQHF
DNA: TGTGCCAGCAGCGGCGATGGGTCCTTCGGGCCCCAGCATTTT

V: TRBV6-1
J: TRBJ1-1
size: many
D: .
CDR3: CASSESTSTEAFF
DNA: TGTGCCAGCAGTGAATCGACCTCCACTGAAGCTTTCTTT

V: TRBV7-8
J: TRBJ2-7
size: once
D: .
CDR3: CASSKERGYEQYF
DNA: TGTGCCAGCAGCAAGGAGAGGGGCTACGAGCAGTACTTC

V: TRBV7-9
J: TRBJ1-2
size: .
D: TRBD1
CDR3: CASSPGQEPNYGYTF
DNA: TGTGCCAGCAGCCCCGGACAGGAGCCTAACTATGGCTACACCTTC

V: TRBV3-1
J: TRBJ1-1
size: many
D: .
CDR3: CASSQDPPFEAFF
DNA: TGTGCCAGCAGCCAAGATCCACCGTTTGAAGCTTTCTTT

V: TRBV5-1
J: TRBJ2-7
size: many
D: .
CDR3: CASSLGQAAYEQYF
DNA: TGCGCCAGCAGCTTGGGGCAGGCGGCCTACGAGCAGTACTTC

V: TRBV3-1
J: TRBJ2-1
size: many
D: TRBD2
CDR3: CASSQDRGSGTYNEQFF
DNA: TGTGCCAGCAGCCAAGATCGAGGTAGCGGGACCTACAATGAGCAGTTCTTC

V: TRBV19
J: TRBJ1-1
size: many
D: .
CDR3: CASSLNPYPNTEAFF
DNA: TGTGCCAGTAGTCTCAATCCGTATCCGAACACTGAAGCTTTCTTT

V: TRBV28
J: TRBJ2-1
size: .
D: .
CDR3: CASTVGGVVHYNEQFF
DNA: TGTGCCAGCACCGTGGGGGGAGTCGTACACTACAATGAGCAGTTCTTC

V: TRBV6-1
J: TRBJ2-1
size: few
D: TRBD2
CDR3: CASREEGLAVFSYNEQFF
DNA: TGTGCCAGCAGGGAGGAGGGACTAGCGGTTTTCTCCTACAATGAGCAGTTCTTC

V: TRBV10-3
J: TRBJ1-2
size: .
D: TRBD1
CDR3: CAIGDRDGYTF
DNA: TGTGCCATCGGCGACAGGGACGGCTACACCTTC

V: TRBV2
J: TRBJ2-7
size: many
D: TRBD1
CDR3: CASSELGQGLREQYF
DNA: TGTGCCAGCAGTGAACTGGGACAGGGGCTGAGGGAGCAGTACTTC

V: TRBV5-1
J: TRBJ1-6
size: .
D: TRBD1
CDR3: CASSFRTGGENSPLHF
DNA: TGCGCCAGCAGCTTCCGGACAGGGGGCGAGAATTCACCCCTCCACTTT

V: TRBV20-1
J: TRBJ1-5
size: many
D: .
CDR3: CSARFRAPSNQPQHF
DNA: TGCAGTGCTAGATTCCGGGCCCCTAGCAATCAGCCCCAGCATTTT

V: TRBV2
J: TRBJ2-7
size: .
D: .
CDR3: CASSRSWASSYEQYF
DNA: TGTGCCAGCAGTAGGAGCTGGGCGAGCTCCTACGAGCAGTACTTC

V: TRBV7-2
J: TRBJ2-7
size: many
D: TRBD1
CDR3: CASSLGQVYEQYF
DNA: TGTGCCAGCAGCCTAGGACAGGTCTACGAGCAGTACTTC

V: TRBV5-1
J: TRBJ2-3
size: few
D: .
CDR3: CASSRHGGGPADTQYF
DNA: TGCGCCAGCAGCAGACATGGTGGGGGGCCAGCAGATACGCAGTATTTT

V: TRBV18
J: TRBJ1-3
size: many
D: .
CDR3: CASSPREQAGNTIYF
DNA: TGTGCCAGCTCACCAAGAGAACAAGCAGGAAACACCATATATTTT

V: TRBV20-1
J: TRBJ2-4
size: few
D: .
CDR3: CSAPRGGGENIQYF
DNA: TGCAGTGCCCCAAGGGGAGGGGGGGAAAACATTCAGTACTTC

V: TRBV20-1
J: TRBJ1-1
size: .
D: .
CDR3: CSASVDRTANTEAFF
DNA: TGCAGTGCTAGTGTTGATAGGACAGCTAACACTGAAGCTTTCTTT

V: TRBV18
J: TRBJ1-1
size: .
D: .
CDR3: CASSNDGAEAFF
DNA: TGTGCCAGCTCAAACGACGGGGCTGAAGCTTTCTTT

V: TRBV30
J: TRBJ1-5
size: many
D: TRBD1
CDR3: CAWSGEPRGSNQPQHF
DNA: TGTGCCTGGAGTGGAGAACCCAGGGGGAGCAATCAGCCCCAGCATTTT